Reported below is one T cell receptor beta chain. Its antigen is unknown. No much larger clonotype is one base removed from it; base qualities were not supplied. This sample stems from a study of OX40 agonist ivuxolimab in advanced cancers. Notes on the research overall: The costimulatory receptor OX40 (CD134) was targeted by ivuxolimab, a fully human IgG2 agonistic monoclonal antibody. Intravenous ivuxolimab was administered to patients every 2 weeks at six dose levels: 0.01, 0.1, 0.3, 1.5, 3 and 10 mg/kg. Among the approximately 50 dose-escalation patients, approximately 20 had hepatocellular carcinoma, around 15 melanoma, 9 renal cell carcinoma and 9 head and neck cancer. In the dose-escalation cohort, approximately 80% of patients were male, and the mean age was 60 years with a range of roughly 23 to 79. Patients were allowed to have had prior anti-PD-1, anti-PD-L1 or anti-CTLA-4 therapy, and approximately 41% of the dose-escalation patients had previously received checkpoint inhibitors. Partial responses were achieved by three dose-escalation patients, of whom one had hepatocellular carcinoma and two had cutaneous melanoma. The purpose of peripheral TCRbeta sequencing was to test whether ivuxolimab changed TCR sequence diversity and led to clonal T-cell expansion. The paper covers the monotherapy dose-escalation part of the phase I ivuxolimab trial, which included N ≈ 57 patients.

Study-wide findings and limitations: Low levels of normalized T-cell clonal expansion were also seen in some patients who did not respond. Antigen specificity was not determined for the clonally expanded peripheral T cells. After ivuxolimab, CD8+ T cells had more expanded clones than CD4+ T cells on average. At doses from 0.1 to 3.0 mg/kg, clonal expansion was seen in both CD4+ and CD8+ blood T cells between baseline and week 6. In the 0.1-3.0 mg/kg groups, partial responders were among the patients with the lowest normalized peripheral clonal expansion, particularly in CD8+ T cells.

For sequencing of the TCRbeta CDR3 region, genomic DNA was extracted from the sorted cells. The immunoSEQ Assay was used to sequence the TCRbeta CDR3 regions. The source is immuneACCESS, and TCRdb retained only in-frame sequences with V and J called. Part of the clones is not carried over; for the studies checked, unresolved V genes explain less than half of this, and the remainder is unexplained. Recorded for this sample are about 100,000 clones; around 91% of them occurred a single time. The ten largest clones take up around 0.16% of the sample. The trial excluded patients who had a history of autoimmune disease or were on systemic immunosuppression. Peripheral blood for TCR sequencing was collected from all dose cohorts at baseline, on cycle 4 day 1, and on cycle 7 day 1. The samples were drawn from a first-in-human, open-label, multicenter phase I dose-escalation trial of ivuxolimab. Adults with locally advanced or metastatic melanoma, renal cell carcinoma, hepatocellular carcinoma or head and neck squamous cell carcinoma were enrolled in the trial. Before TCR sequencing, CD4+ T cells and CD8+ T cells were sorted from peripheral blood as separate populations.

Compared with germline, V lacks 3 bases and J lacks 2 bases; bases without a gene match: 12. The CDR3, cysteine through phenylalanine, is 18 amino acids long. The CDR3 DNA has 54 bases and is translated from base 1. The germline V gene (reference sequence) supplies CDR1 LNHNV and CDR2 YYDKDF. This sample comprised CD4+ or CD8+ T cells sorted from blood, obtained in a trial of the OX40 agonist ivuxolimab. The receptor was isolated from an adult with an advanced solid tumor such as melanoma, head and neck, liver or kidney cancer. Here the chain combines TRBV15 and TRBJ1-1; TRBD1 matches 10 bases in the middle. The CDR3 region: CATSRGPGQGPRNTEAFF. The DNA sequence follows: TGTGCCACCAGCAGGGGCCCGGGACAGGGGCCTAGAAACACTGAAGCTTTCTTT.